This T cell receptor beta chain appears in the sequencing data of a study of shared clonotypes between healthy human individuals. The CDR3 sequence is 15 residues long. Trimming took 5 bases from V and 2 from J, leaving 12 bases between them. Germline-derived CDR1 and CDR2 are MDHEN and SYDVKM. Assay used: immunoSEQ multiplex PCR; TCRdb lists only in-frame clones, some missing. The repertoire holds approximately 2.1 million clones, with 85% to 95% as singletons. The TCR originated in a man between 18 and 35 years old in good health. Some clones in this sample may be carry-over from other donors' samples. The sequencing input was naive CD4+ T cells from PBMCs. Described subset: CD45RA+ positively selected. The V call is TRBV28, the J call TRBJ1-4; weak D call: TRBD1 (6 bases). Here the CDR3 reads CASSPSGATNEKLFF. CDR3 DNA: TGTGCCAGCAGTCCATCAGGGGCTACTAATGAAAAACTGTTTTTT.